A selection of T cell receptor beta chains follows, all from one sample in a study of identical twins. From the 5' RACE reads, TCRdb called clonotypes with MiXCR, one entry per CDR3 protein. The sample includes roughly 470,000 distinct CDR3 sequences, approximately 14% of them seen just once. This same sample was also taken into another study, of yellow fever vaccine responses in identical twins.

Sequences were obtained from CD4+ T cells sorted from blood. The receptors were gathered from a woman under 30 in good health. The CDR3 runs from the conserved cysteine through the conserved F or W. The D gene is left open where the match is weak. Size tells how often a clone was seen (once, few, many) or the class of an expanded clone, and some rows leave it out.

cdr3_aa: CASSPSPTGSGNTIYF
cdr3_nt: TGCGCCAGCAGCCCATCTCCGACAGGGAGTGGAAACACCATATATTTT
d_call: TRBD1
j_call: TRBJ1-3
v_call: TRBV5-1
cdr3_length: 16
clone_size: few

cdr3_aa: CASSGGLRNIQYF
cdr3_nt: TGTGCCAGCAGCGGGGGATTACGGAACATTCAGTACTTC
d_call: -
j_call: TRBJ2-4
v_call: TRBV7-9
cdr3_length: 13
clone_size: -

cdr3_aa: CASSSSRGLGYSYEQFF
cdr3_nt: TGTGCCAGCAGTTCATCTCGGGGACTTGGGTATTCGTATGAGCAGTTCTTC
d_call: -
j_call: TRBJ2-1
v_call: TRBV12-3/TRBV12-4
cdr3_length: 17
clone_size: many

cdr3_aa: CGVSGSGGELFF
cdr3_nt: TGTGGAGTTAGCGGGAGCGGAGGGGAGCTGTTTTTT
d_call: TRBD2
j_call: TRBJ2-2
v_call: TRBV30
cdr3_length: 12
clone_size: -

cdr3_aa: CASRKVAGGNNEQFF
cdr3_nt: TGTGCCAGCAGGAAGGTAGCGGGAGGGAACAATGAGCAGTTCTTC
d_call: TRBD2
j_call: TRBJ2-1
v_call: TRBV6-1
cdr3_length: 15
clone_size: few

cdr3_aa: CASSQYGGGLYNEQFF
cdr3_nt: TGCGCCAGCAGTCAATATGGAGGGGGCCTCTACAATGAGCAGTTCTTC
d_call: -
j_call: TRBJ2-1
v_call: TRBV23-1
cdr3_length: 16
clone_size: -

cdr3_aa: CASSLEGLNTGELFF
cdr3_nt: TGTGCCAGCAGCTTAGAGGGCTTAAACACCGGGGAGCTGTTTTTT
d_call: -
j_call: TRBJ2-2
v_call: TRBV11-2
cdr3_length: 15
clone_size: few

cdr3_aa: CASSLGTSGGARETQYF
cdr3_nt: TGTGCCAGCAGCCTTGGGACTAGCGGGGGGGCTCGGGAGACCCAGTACTTC
d_call: TRBD2
j_call: TRBJ2-5
v_call: TRBV7-6
cdr3_length: 17
clone_size: -

cdr3_aa: CASSQVAGGGGETQYF
cdr3_nt: TGTGCCAGCAGCCAGGTAGCGGGAGGAGGGGGAGAGACCCAGTACTTC
d_call: TRBD2
j_call: TRBJ2-5
v_call: TRBV4-2
cdr3_length: 16
clone_size: few

cdr3_aa: CSTTGSNPTDTQYF
cdr3_nt: TGCAGTACTACAGGGTCTAACCCTACAGATACGCAGTATTTT
d_call: -
j_call: TRBJ2-3
v_call: TRBV20-1
cdr3_length: 14
clone_size: few

cdr3_aa: CASSLIPSGGLSTDTQYF
cdr3_nt: TGTGCCAGCAGCTTAATCCCTAGCGGGGGGCTGAGTACAGATACGCAGTATTTT
d_call: TRBD2
j_call: TRBJ2-3
v_call: TRBV11-2
cdr3_length: 18
clone_size: few

cdr3_aa: CASSYGLIYEQYF
cdr3_nt: TGTGCCAGCAGCTACGGACTCATATACGAGCAGTACTTC
d_call: -
j_call: TRBJ2-7
v_call: TRBV3-1
cdr3_length: 13
clone_size: few

cdr3_aa: CASSLDREGTYEQYF
cdr3_nt: TGTGCCAGCAGCCTTGACAGGGAAGGAACCTACGAGCAGTACTTC
d_call: TRBD1
j_call: TRBJ2-7
v_call: TRBV6-1
cdr3_length: 15
clone_size: -

cdr3_aa: CASSLAPEYNEQFF
cdr3_nt: TGTGCCAGCAGCTTAGCTCCCGAATACAATGAGCAGTTCTTC
d_call: -
j_call: TRBJ2-1
v_call: TRBV7-2
cdr3_length: 14
clone_size: few

cdr3_aa: CARTGGAPYEQYF
cdr3_nt: TGTGCCCGGACAGGGGGCGCTCCTTACGAGCAGTACTTC
d_call: TRBD1
j_call: TRBJ2-7
v_call: TRBV2
cdr3_length: 13
clone_size: -

cdr3_aa: CASRQAPRQPQHF
cdr3_nt: TGTGCCTCCCGACAGGCTCCAAGGCAGCCCCAGCATTTT
d_call: -
j_call: TRBJ1-5
v_call: TRBV2
cdr3_length: 13
clone_size: -

cdr3_aa: CASSLGTGYNEQFF
cdr3_nt: TGCGCCAGCAGCTTGGGGACCGGTTACAATGAGCAGTTCTTC
d_call: -
j_call: TRBJ2-1
v_call: TRBV5-1
cdr3_length: 14
clone_size: many

cdr3_aa: CASSFSGGTKNEQFF
cdr3_nt: TGCGCCAGCAGCTTTAGCGGGGGGACTAAAAATGAGCAGTTCTTC
d_call: TRBD2
j_call: TRBJ2-1
v_call: TRBV5-1
cdr3_length: 15
clone_size: -

cdr3_aa: CASSPGTARPNF
cdr3_nt: TGTGCCAGCAGCCCTGGGACAGCGCGGCCAAACTTC
d_call: TRBD1
j_call: TRBJ2-7
v_call: TRBV7-9
cdr3_length: 12
clone_size: -

cdr3_aa: CASSEKSNYGYTF
cdr3_nt: TGTGCCAGCAGTGAAAAATCAAACTATGGCTACACCTTC
d_call: -
j_call: TRBJ1-2
v_call: TRBV27
cdr3_length: 13
clone_size: -

cdr3_aa: CASSRVRSVGSYEQYF
cdr3_nt: TGTGCCAGCAGCCGAGTTCGGTCTGTGGGGTCCTACGAGCAGTACTTC
d_call: -
j_call: TRBJ2-7
v_call: TRBV11-2
cdr3_length: 16
clone_size: few

cdr3_aa: CASSASGLASADTQYF
cdr3_nt: TGCGCCAGCAGCGCCTCGGGACTAGCGTCTGCAGATACGCAGTATTTT
d_call: TRBD2
j_call: TRBJ2-3
v_call: TRBV5-1
cdr3_length: 16
clone_size: few